This T cell receptor beta chain was found in a study of blood T cells in healthy people across ages. Trimming took 2 bases from V and 0 from J, leaving 15 bases between them. This CDR3 is 16 amino acids long. Germline-derived CDR1 and CDR2 are SGHRS and YFSETQ. A second about 6 to 12 cycle PCR used barcoded and J-beta primers. MiXCR, applied by TCRdb to the 5' RACE reads, yields one record per CDR3 protein. The sample shows 1.5 million to 2 million distinct CDR3 sequences, about two fifths of them seen only once. Notes on this clonotype: What it recognizes is unknown. This may arise from a read error, as a much more abundant clone is one base away.

Study outcomes and limitations: Any changes in expanded clonotypes were possibly confounded, as donor CMV status remained unknown. It was the long-lived donors that had more naive CD4+ cells and higher diversity than aged donors.

The origin of this receptor is a human donor in good health. The chain recombines TRBV5-1 with TRBJ2-7; no firm D call. What was sequenced was blood. The CDR3 sequence is CASSLDGLVSSYEQYF. Here the CDR3 DNA reads TGCGCCAGCAGCTTAGACGGGTTGGTGAGCTCCTACGAGCAGTACTTC. Full variable domain (rest looked up from reference TRBV5-1 and TRBJ2-7): KAGVTQTPRYLIKTRGQQVTLSCSPISGHRSVSWYQQTPGQGLQFLFEYFSETQRNKGNFPGRFSGRQFSNSRSEMNVSTLELGDSALYLCASSLDGLVSSYEQYFGPGTRLTVT.